This T cell receptor (beta chain) is drawn from a study of T cell responses to AZD1222 COVID-19 vaccine. Of note for this clone: Its antigen is undetermined.

Study-level results: Most donors were white British, females outnumbered males, and clonal diversity was possibly underestimated. The breadth and depth of Spike-specific TCRs increased once two AZD1222 doses had been given. It was only a handful of AZD1222 recipients who were seropositive at baseline.

This CDR3 region has 15 residues. Germline V lookup: CDR1 LNHNV, CDR2 YYDKDF (reference sequence). Trimming removed 1 base from V and 4 bases from J, with 11 bases in between. TCRdb's table, derived via immunoSEQ multiplex PCR, lists solely in-frame clones and lacks some. Here the sample spans about 120,000 clones, around nine tenths being singletons. This rearrangement joins TRBV15 to TRBJ1-3; a weak D match, TRBD1 (5 bases). The sample here was peripheral blood, taken on day 0 of AZD1222 vaccination. The TCR originated in an adult in good health. The CDR3 DNA is TGTGCCACCAGCAGAGCCCGGTCAGGGGGAAACACCATATATTTT. This translates into CATSRARSGGNTIYF.